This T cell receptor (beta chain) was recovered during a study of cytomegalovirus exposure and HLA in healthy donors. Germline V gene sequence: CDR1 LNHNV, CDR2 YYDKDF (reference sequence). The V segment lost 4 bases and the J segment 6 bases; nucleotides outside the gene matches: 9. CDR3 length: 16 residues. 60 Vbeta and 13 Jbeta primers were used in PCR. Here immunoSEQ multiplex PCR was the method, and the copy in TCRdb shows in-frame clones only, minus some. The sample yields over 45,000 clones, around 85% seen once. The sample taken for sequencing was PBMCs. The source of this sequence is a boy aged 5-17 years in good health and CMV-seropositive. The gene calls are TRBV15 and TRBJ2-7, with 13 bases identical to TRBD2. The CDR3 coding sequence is TGTGCCACCAGCACCGGACTAGCGGGGGAACTGGGCGAGCAGTACTTC. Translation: CATSTGLAGELGEQYF.